The sequence of this TCR beta chain was determined in a study of blood T cell repertoires in COVID-19. Across the whole study: The origin of the acute and convalescent COVID-19 samples was the United States, Italy and Spain. Sources were T cells, B-cell-depleted T cells, or PBMCs; the material itself was cDNA or gDNA.

The CDR3 consists of 17 residues. With V trimmed by 1 base and J by 3 bases, 7 bases remained unmatched. CDR1 and CDR2 (germline): LGHNA, YNFKEQ. Under the authors' procedure: Estimates of nucleated cell counts were drawn from the amplification of reference gene primers. Repertoires were generated with immunoSEQ multiplex PCR, while TCRdb's copy carries only in-frame clones and drops some. V and J calls plus clone size are reproduced from that table; the DNA served to infer D and trimming. The sample yields hundreds of thousands of clones, about 90% seen once. The source of this sequence is a woman aged 25 to 39 who had recovered from COVID-19. The sequenced sample consisted of peripheral blood. The chain joins TRBV4-2 to TRBJ2-1, with 9 bases aligning to TRBD2. CDR3 coding DNA: TGTGCCAGCAGCCAAGTGCGAAGCGGGGGGATCTACAATGAGCAGTTCTTC. Translating it yields CASSQVRSGGIYNEQFF.